These 10 T cell receptor beta chains came from one sample sequenced in a study of OX40 agonist ivuxolimab in advanced cancers. Repertoires were generated with immunoSEQ multiplex PCR, while TCRdb's copy carries only in-frame clones and drops some. The sample lists roughly 64,000 clones, 75% to 95% occurring once. The source was CD4+ or CD8+ T cells sorted from blood, collected in a trial of the OX40 agonist ivuxolimab. The receptors shown here come from an adult with an advanced solid tumor such as melanoma, head and neck, liver or kidney cancer.

This CDR3 is CAWSGDRVGTF. The DNA of the CDR3 is TGTGCCTGGAGTGGAGACAGGGTGGGCACCTTC. The chain is built from TRBV30 and TRBJ1-2; 7 bases map to TRBD1. Trimming took 1 base from V and 13 from J; bases not matched to a gene: 6. The CDR3 runs 11 residues. Germline loops: CDR1 GTSNPN, CDR2 SVGIG (reference sequence).

J is TRBJ1-2 and V is TRBV28; tentatively, D is TRBD1 (5 bases). CDR3 size: 15 residues. From germline, CDR1 is MDHEN and CDR2 SYDVKM. The V and J ends lost 2 bases and 2 bases respectively, with 12 bases between them. The CDR3 DNA is TGTGCCAGCAGTTTAGAGGGACGGGAAAACTATGGCTACACCTTC. Amino acids: CASSLEGRENYGYTF.

This rearrangement joins TRBV10-3 to TRBJ1-5; unclear D gene. The CDR3 totals 12 residues. The V end was cut by 8 bases, the J end by 4 bases, with 9 bases between. Germline values: CDR1 ENHRY, CDR2 SYGVKD. CDR3 sequence: CAIHPENQPQHF. In DNA, the CDR3 is TGTGCCATCCACCCAGAGAATCAGCCCCAGCATTTT.

The chain carries TRBV30 and TRBJ2-1, with 10 bases identical to TRBD2. Germline CDR1 and CDR2: GTSNPN and SVGIG (reference sequence). This CDR3 has 18 residues. The trim removed 3 bases at V and 5 bases at J, leaving 16 bases unmatched. The CDR3 protein is CAWSPKLAGGDKNNEQFF. Written as DNA, the CDR3 is TGTGCCTGGAGCCCGAAGTTAGCGGGAGGCGATAAAAACAATGAGCAGTTCTTC.

The chain recombines TRBV23-1 with TRBJ2-7; 7 nucleotides align to TRBD1. TRBV23-1 is placed among ORFs of uncertain function. J lost 0 bases, V lost 6 bases, and 32 bases had no gene match. This CDR3 has 23 residues. The CDR3 nucleotides read TGCGCCAGCAGCGACAAAATGGGTGTCAACCGGGACAGAAACTTGACCCCCTCCTACGAGCAGTACTTC. Its translation is CASSDKMGVNRDRNLTPSYEQYF.

The chain has TRBV6-4 and TRBJ1-3, with D possibly matching TRBD1 (5 bases). This CDR3 region has 15 residues. Trimming took 4 bases from V and 8 from J, leaving 18 bases between them. Germline-derived CDR1 and CDR2 are MRHNA and SNTAGT. This CDR3 reads CASSAPSGLSYTIYF. The CDR3 DNA reads TGTGCCAGCAGTGCTCCGTCGGGGCTTTCCTACACCATATATTTT.

This chain links TRBV6-6 with TRBJ2-3; D perhaps matches TRBD1 (5 bases). This CDR3 region has 13 residues. The ends were cut back, 8 bases at V and 2 bases at J, with 11 bases in the middle. Germline lookup yields CDR1 MNHNY and CDR2 SVGAGI (reference sequence). CDR3 sequence: CASGAANTDTQYF. CDR3 nucleotide sequence: TGTGCCAGCGGGGCGGCTAACACAGATACGCAGTATTTT.

This clone was counted only a few times. The genes are TRBV19 and TRBJ1-2; TRBD1 matches 7 bases. Germline lookup yields CDR1 LNHDA and CDR2 SQIVND (reference sequence). The CDR3 sequence is 13 residues long. V lost 2 bases and J lost 7; bases outside the gene matches: 4. CDR3 in amino acids: CASSITGVSGYTF. In DNA form, the CDR3 reads TGTGCCAGTAGTATAACAGGGGTGAGTGGCTACACCTTC.

V and J are TRBV5-4 and TRBJ1-1, with TRBD1 as a possible D gene (6 bases). Germline CDR1 SGHNT, CDR2 YYREEE (reference sequence). This CDR3 spans 13 amino acids. V gave up 4 bases and J gave up 3 bases, with 10 bases separating them. The CDR3 DNA reads TGTGCCAGCAGCGCCGACAGGCACACTGAAGCTTTCTTT. Translated: CASSADRHTEAFF.

The chain carries TRBV7-9 and TRBJ1-3; perhaps TRBD1 as D (5 bases). Germline V gives CDR1 SEHNR, CDR2 FQNEAQ (reference sequence). Trimming left V 3 bases short and J 0 bases short, with 9 bases between. The CDR3 contains 15 residues. The CDR3 DNA reads TGTGCCAGCAGCTTCGGGGGACCCTCTGGAAACACCATATATTTT. Translation: CASSFGGPSGNTIYF.